This T cell receptor (beta chain) was obtained from a study of identifying expanded T cells in peripheral blood. During the collection period, no donor immune events like infections were recorded. Broader study findings: Technical replicates showed approximately 1.2 changed clones; two weeks roughly 18; four weeks 19. Across healthy donors, higher total template counts meant significantly greater approximately two-week count variance.

Libraries were prepared by immunoSEQ multiplex PCR; TCRdb keeps only in-frame clonotypes and omits some of them. This table holds about 78,000 clones, roughly 86% found once. Regarding this clone: Antigen unknown.

Material: blood. The receptor was isolated from a person aged 18 to 75 in good health.

CDR3: CASSYSPTGRNQPQHF. The CDR3 nucleotides are TGTGCCAGCAGTTACTCACCGACAGGGCGCAATCAGCCCCAGCATTTT. This chain links TRBV6-6 with TRBJ1-5; 7 nucleotides line up with TRBD1. J lost 2 bases, V lost 0 bases, and 4 bases had no gene match. The CDR3 is made up of 16 amino acids. Looked up from germline, CDR1 is MNHNY and CDR2 is SVGAGI (reference sequence).